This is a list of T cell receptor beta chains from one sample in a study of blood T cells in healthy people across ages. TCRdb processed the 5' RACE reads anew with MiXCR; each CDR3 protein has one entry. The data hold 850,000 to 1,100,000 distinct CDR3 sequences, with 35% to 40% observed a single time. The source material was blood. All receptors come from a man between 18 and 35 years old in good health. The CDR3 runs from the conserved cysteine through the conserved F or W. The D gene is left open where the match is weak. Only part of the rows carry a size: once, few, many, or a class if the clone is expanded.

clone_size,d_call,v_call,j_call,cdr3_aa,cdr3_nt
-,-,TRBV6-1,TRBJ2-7,CASSEGGVREQYF,TGTGCCAGCAGTGAAGGGGGGGTTCGCGAGCAGTACTTC
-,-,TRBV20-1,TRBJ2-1,CGAREDPKEQFF,TGCGGTGCTAGAGAGGATCCGAAGGAGCAGTTCTTC
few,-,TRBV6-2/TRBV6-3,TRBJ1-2,CASSYPPLTGNGYTF,TGTGCCAGCAGTTACCCGCCGCTTACAGGGAATGGCTACACCTTC
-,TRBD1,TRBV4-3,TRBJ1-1,CASSQEPTFDWDRTNTEAFF,TGCGCCAGCAGCCAAGAACCGACCTTCGACTGGGACAGGACGAACACTGAAGCTTTCTTT
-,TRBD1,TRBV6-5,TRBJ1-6,CASSYSTGGRNSPLHF,TGTGCCAGCAGTTACTCGACAGGGGGCCGCAATTCACCCCTCCACTTT
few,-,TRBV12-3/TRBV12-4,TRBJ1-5,CASSPGNRLRDLRQPQHF,TGTGCCAGCAGCCCAGGAAATAGGCTGCGGGACCTCAGACAGCCCCAGCATTTT
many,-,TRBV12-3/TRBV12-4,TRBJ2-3,CASSFLGLRFGTQYF,TGTGCCAGCAGTTTCCTCGGACTACGGTTCGGTACGCAGTATTTT
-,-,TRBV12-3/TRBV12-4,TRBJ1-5,CASSSADVDQPQHF,TGTGCCAGCAGTTCGGCGGACGTAGATCAGCCCCAGCATTTT
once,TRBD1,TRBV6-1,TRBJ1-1,CASSTLPGQGRGYTEAFF,TGTGCCAGCAGCACTCTTCCGGGACAGGGGAGGGGGTACACTGAAGCTTTCTTT
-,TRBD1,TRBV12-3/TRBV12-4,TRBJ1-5,CASSDTDRGSNQPQHF,TGTGCCAGCAGTGATACAGACAGGGGGTCCAATCAGCCCCAGCATTTT
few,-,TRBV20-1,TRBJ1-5,CSARDGRSNQPQHF,TGCAGTGCTAGAGATGGCAGATCGAATCAGCCCCAGCATTTT
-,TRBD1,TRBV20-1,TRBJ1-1,CSSKDRGWNTEAFF,TGCAGCTCGAAGGACAGGGGATGGAACACTGAAGCTTTCTTT
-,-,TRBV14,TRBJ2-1,CASSQSGAYEQFF,TGTGCCAGCAGCCAGAGCGGAGCCTACGAGCAGTTCTTC
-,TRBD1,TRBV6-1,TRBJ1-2,CASDLTGQRNYGYTF,TGTGCCAGCGACTTAACGGGACAGAGGAACTATGGCTACACCTTC
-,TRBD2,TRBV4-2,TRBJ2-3,CVSSQRVGGVSTDTQYF,TGTGTCAGCAGCCAACGTGTCGGGGGGGTTAGCACAGATACGCAGTATTTT
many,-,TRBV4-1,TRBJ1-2,CASSQVITTEDNNYGYTF,TGCGCCAGCAGCCAAGTTATTACGACGGAAGACAATAACTATGGCTACACCTTC
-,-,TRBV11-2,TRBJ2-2,CASSLEPINTGELFF,TGTGCCAGCAGCTTAGAACCCATTAACACCGGGGAGCTGTTTTTT
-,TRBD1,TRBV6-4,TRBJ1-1,CAGKLDRGGTEAFF,TGTGCCGGCAAACTTGACAGGGGAGGCACTGAAGCTTTCTTT
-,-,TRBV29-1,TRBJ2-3,CSVWTGTDTQYF,TGCAGCGTTTGGACTGGCACAGATACGCAGTATTTT
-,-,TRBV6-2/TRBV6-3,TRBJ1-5,CASRDRVGGNQPQHF,TGTGCCAGCAGAGACCGGGTGGGGGGCAATCAGCCCCAGCATTTT
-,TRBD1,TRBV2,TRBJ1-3,CASIQGTGNTIYF,TGTGCCAGCATACAGGGGACTGGAAACACCATATATTTT
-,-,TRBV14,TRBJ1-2,CASSQAGKGYTF,TGTGCCAGCAGCCAAGCGGGGAAGGGCTACACCTTC
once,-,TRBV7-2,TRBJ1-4,CASRFEGTNEKLFF,TGTGCCAGCAGGTTCGAAGGGACTAATGAAAAACTGTTTTTT
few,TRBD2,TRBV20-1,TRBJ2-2,CSARTSDGTGELFF,TGCAGTGCGCGTACTAGCGATGGCACCGGGGAGCTGTTTTTT
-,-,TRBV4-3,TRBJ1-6,CASSPLSGSYNSPLHF,TGCGCCAGCAGCCCCCTCAGTGGCTCCTATAATTCACCCCTCCACTTT
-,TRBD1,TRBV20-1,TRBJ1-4,CSARDDGGQRNEKLFF,TGCAGTGCTAGAGATGATGGGGGACAGCGTAATGAAAAACTGTTTTTT
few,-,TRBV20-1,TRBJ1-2,CSALNRDGYYGYTF,TGCAGTGCTTTGAACCGGGACGGATACTATGGCTACACCTTC
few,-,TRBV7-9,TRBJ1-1,CASSPNRGRGSLNTEAFF,TGTGCCAGCAGCCCTAACAGAGGTCGGGGATCTTTGAACACTGAAGCTTTCTTT
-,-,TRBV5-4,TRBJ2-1,CASSFDAFSRNERFF,TGTGCCAGCAGCTTTGACGCCTTCTCGAGGAATGAGCGGTTCTTC
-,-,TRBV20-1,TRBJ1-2,CSALSGYGYTF,TGCAGTGCCCTCTCAGGCTATGGCTACACCTTC
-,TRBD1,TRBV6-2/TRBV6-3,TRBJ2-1,CASRPGTGENEQFF,TGTGCCAGCAGACCCGGGACAGGAGAAAATGAGCAGTTCTTC
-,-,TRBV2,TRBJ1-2,CASRVNKAGVFYGYTF,TGTGCCAGCAGGGTAAACAAGGCTGGGGTCTTTTATGGCTACACCTTC
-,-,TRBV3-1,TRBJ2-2,CASSQGDTGELFF,TGTGCCAGCAGCCAAGGGGACACCGGGGAGCTGTTTTTT
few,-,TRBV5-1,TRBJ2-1,CASSLGGVSSYNEQFF,TGCGCCAGCAGCTTGGGAGGGGTGAGCTCCTACAATGAGCAGTTCTTC
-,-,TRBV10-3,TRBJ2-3,CAISESRGGTDTQYF,TGTGCCATCAGTGAGTCTCGGGGAGGCACAGATACGCAGTATTTT
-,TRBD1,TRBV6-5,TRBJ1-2,CASTAGTGNYGYTF,TGTGCCAGCACCGCAGGGACAGGGAACTATGGCTACACCTTC
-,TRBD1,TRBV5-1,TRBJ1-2,CASSPGTGSGGYTF,TGCGCCAGCAGCCCTGGGACAGGGAGCGGTGGCTACACCTTC